These 18 T cell receptor beta chains were all obtained from the same sample, sequenced in a study of response to subunit inactivated influenza vaccine. TCRdb re-called the RT-PCR reads through MiXCR, storing one row per CDR3 protein. Of around 530,000 distinct CDR3 sequences listed, around 11% are singletons. This specimen was PBMCs from blood, taken on the day of vaccination. These receptor sequences come from a man aged 45-60 years who received an inactivated influenza vaccine.

The rearrangement uses TRBV3-1 and TRBJ2-7; no clear D. This CDR3 has 12 residues. The V gene's germline CDR1 is LGHDT and CDR2 YNNKEL (reference sequence). V was pared by 3 bases and J by 7 bases, with 10 bases between. The CDR3 loop is CASSQRLGEQYF. DNA for the CDR3: TGTGCCAGCAGCCAGAGGTTAGGGGAGCAGTACTTC.

With regard to this clonotype: The missing conserved phenylalanine or tryptophan at the end of this CDR3 makes a read error likely. The chain couples TRBV5-4 to TRBJ2-2; no definite D call. The CDR3 has 14 amino acids. From germline, CDR1 is SGHNT and CDR2 YYREEE (reference sequence). Between the trimmed V and J ends, which lost 3 bases and 13 bases, there was a span of 19 bases. DNA of the CDR3: TGTGCCAGCAGCTCTGGGCTCCTCTGCTGGGTGCTGTTTTGT. Encoded protein: CASSSGLLCWVLFC.

The genes are TRBV11-2 and TRBJ2-1; 11 nucleotides match TRBD2. Trimming at V came to 1 base and at J to 6 bases, leaving 14 bases not matched to a gene. The germline gives CDR1 SGHAT, CDR2 FQNNGV. The CDR3 runs 19 residues. CDR3 bases: TGTGCCAGCAGCTTAGTGGGGACTAGCGGAATCCGGCCCCCCAATGAGCAGTTCTTC. It specifies CASSLVGTSGIRPPNEQFF.

This clonotype was observed at least ten times. The chain joins TRBV6-2 or TRBV6-3 to TRBJ1-4, with 11 positions matching TRBD1. V lost 3 bases, J lost 6 bases, and 3 bases stayed unmatched. CDR1 and CDR2 (germline): MNHEY, SVGEGT. The CDR3 totals 15 residues. CDR3 DNA sequence: TGTGCCAGCAGTTATCCGGGACAGGGGGATGAAAAACTGTTTTTT. It specifies CASSYPGQGDEKLFF.

The CDR3 sequence is CASRQGLAGYEQYF. The CDR3 DNA is TGTGCCAGCAGGCAGGGACTAGCGGGATACGAGCAGTACTTC. The chain is built from TRBV12-3 or TRBV12-4 and TRBJ2-7; TRBD2 agrees at 13 bases. The CDR3 length is 14 residues. Trimming cost V 6 bases and J 4 bases; bases outside gene matches: 3.

This clonotype was detected only a few times. The rearrangement links TRBV6-1 to TRBJ2-2; 10 bases are shared with TRBD1. Germline trimming cut 6 bases from V and 6 bases from J; bases unmatched to any gene: 13. The CDR3 has 17 residues. Germline CDR1 is MNHNS and CDR2 is SASEGT. CDR3 bases: TGTGCCAGCAGAAAAAAGTCCGGGACAGGGGTCGCCGGGGAGCTGTTTTTT. Protein: CASRKKSGTGVAGELFF.

V gene TRBV5-6 combines with J gene TRBJ2-7; D unresolved. CDR3 length equals 13 residues. From germline, CDR1 is SGHDT and CDR2 YYEEEE. Trimming took off 0 bases at V and 4 bases at J, with 8 bases between the two ends. The CDR3 region has the DNA TGTGCCAGCAGCTTGGTTGAGAAATACGAGCAGTACTTC. Amino acids: CASSLVEKYEQYF.

About this clonotype itself: An end of the junction does not agree with germline; a read error may underlie this. The rearrangement uses TRBV4-1 and TRBJ1-1; unclear D gene. Germline lookup yields CDR1 MGHRA and CDR2 YSYEKL. This CDR3 is 13 amino acids long. CDR3 region: CDSSQDLGTEAFF. For the CDR3, the DNA is TGCGACAGCAGCCAAGATCTGGGGACTGAAGCTTTCTTT.

The chain uses TRBV11-3 and TRBJ2-5; D may match TRBD1 or TRBD2 (5 bases each). The V gene lost 5 bases and the J gene lost 4 bases, with 17 bases spanning the gap. The CDR3 has 15 amino acids. Germline V gene lookup returns CDR1 SGHNT and CDR2 YENEEA. This CDR3 reads CASSNTGTPGETQYF. Written as DNA, the CDR3 is TGTGCCAGCAGCAACACCGGGACCCCGGGAGAGACCCAGTACTTC. Complete variable domain (other parts from reference TRBV11-3 and TRBJ2-5): EAGVVQSPRYKIIEKKQPVAFWCNPISGHNTLYWYLQNLGQGPELLIRYENEEAVDDSQLPKDRFSAERLKGVDSTLKIQPAELGDSAVYLCASSNTGTPGETQYFGPGTRLLVL.

This clonotype was observed a few times. This chain connects TRBV4-2 to TRBJ2-3; D not certain. V was shortened by 1 base and J by 5 bases, with 16 bases between the two germline ends. The germline V gene encodes CDR1 LGHNA and CDR2 YNFKEQ. The CDR3 is 16 amino acids. Here the CDR3 DNA reads TGTGCCAGCAGCCAAGGAGGCACAGTAGGACGAGATACGCAGTATTTT. Translation: CASSQGGTVGRDTQYF.

The rearrangement joins TRBV11-1 to TRBJ2-3, with 7 bases matching TRBD1. The CDR3 has 15 residues. From germline, CDR1 is SGHAT and CDR2 FQDESV (reference sequence). The trim removed 6 bases at V and 4 bases at J, leaving 10 bases unmatched. The CDR3: CASSLRQGTSDTQYF. CDR3 nucleotides: TGTGCCAGCAGTCTCAGACAGGGTACGTCAGATACGCAGTATTTT.

The table lists this clonotype with a few counts. This chain links TRBV18 with TRBJ2-1; no clear D. With 0 bases removed from V and 13 bases from J, the gap between germline ends came to 16 bases. The germline V gene has CDR1 KGHSH and CDR2 LQKENI. The CDR3 has 14 residues. CDR3 DNA sequence: TGTGCCAGCTCACCACCGGGCACCCGAATTTTTCAGTTCTTC. It codes for CASSPPGTRIFQFF.

The V and J genes are TRBV4-2 and TRBJ2-6; D is ambiguous. The CDR3 is 16 amino acids. Germline V gives CDR1 LGHNA, CDR2 YNFKEQ. V lost 5 bases and J 0 bases, leaving 11 bases between the germline ends. The CDR3 loop reads CASSVSYSSGANVLTF. The CDR3 nucleotides are TGTGCCAGCAGCGTCAGTTACAGCTCTGGGGCCAACGTCCTGACTTTC.

The J gene is TRBJ2-2, the V gene TRBV13; a weak D match, TRBD2 (6 bases). Trimming shortened V by 4 bases and J by 2 bases, and 17 bases separated the two germline ends. The V gene's germline CDR1 is PRHDT and CDR2 FYEKMQ (reference sequence). The CDR3 totals 17 residues. In nucleotides, the CDR3 is TGTGCCAGCAGCTCTTCGGGGGAACGATTCAACACCGGGGAGCTGTTTTTT. Translated: CASSSSGERFNTGELFF.

The chain links TRBV9 to TRBJ1-2; D not certain. The CDR3 is made up of 13 amino acids. The germline V and J ends were trimmed by 3 bases and 2 bases, with 8 bases remaining between them. The germline V gene encodes CDR1 SGDLS and CDR2 YYNGEE. DNA of the CDR3: TGTGCCAGCAGCGCTCATGAGAACTATGGCTACACCTTC. Translated: CASSAHENYGYTF. The full variable domain, with the rest looked up from reference TRBV9 and TRBJ1-2, is DSGVTQTPKHLITATGQRVTLRCSPRSGDLSVYWYQQSLDQGLQFLIQYYNGEERAKGNILERFSAQQFPDLHSELNLSSLELGDSALYFCASSAHENYGYTFGSGTRLTVV.

V and J are TRBV6-2 or TRBV6-3 and TRBJ2-2, with a possible D match to TRBD1 (5 bases). CDR3 length equals 13 residues. Germline lookup yields CDR1 MNHEY and CDR2 SVGEGT. Between the trimmed V and J ends, which lost 4 bases and 9 bases, there was a span of 12 bases. The chain's CDR3 is CASSFSGSWELFF. The DNA for the CDR3 is TGTGCCAGCAGTTTCTCAGGGTCTTGGGAGCTGTTTTTT.

The sample holds a few counts of this clonotype. The rearrangement links TRBV18 to TRBJ2-5; D unresolved. This CDR3 region has 13 residues. V was pared by 3 bases and J by 1 base, with 6 bases between. In germline, CDR1 is KGHSH, CDR2 LQKENI. DNA for the CDR3: TGTGCCAGCTCACCGGAAAGCCAAGAGACCCAGTACTTC. The encoded protein is CASSPESQETQYF.

There are a few counts of this clonotype. The chain joins TRBV6-5 to TRBJ2-7, with unresolved D. This CDR3 region has 13 residues. Germline V CDR1 and CDR2: MNHEY, SVGAGI. V lost 0 bases and J lost 3, with 6 bases in between. The CDR3 region is CASSYSESYEQYF. The CDR3, as DNA: TGTGCCAGCAGTTACTCGGAGAGCTACGAGCAGTACTTC.